This T cell receptor beta chain was captured by sequencing in a study of long-term antiretroviral therapy in people with HIV. The assay, immunoSEQ v3.0, was run at survey level. The data were produced by immunoSEQ multiplex PCR, yet TCRdb's version contains in-frame clones alone and is incomplete. The sample records some 17,000 clones, about 84% being singletons. Specimen: unsorted PBMCs, collected 0.1 years before starting antiretroviral therapy. This TCR was sampled from a man between 18 and 29 years old with HIV.

Written as DNA, the CDR3 is TGCAGTGATGGGACTAGCGGCCCGTCGGCCCAGTACTTC. This translates into CSDGTSGPSAQYF. This chain uses TRBV29-1 with TRBJ2-5; TRBD2 matches at 11 bases. The CDR3 has 13 amino acids. CDR1 SQVTM and CDR2 ANQGSEA come from the germline V gene.